Listed below are T cell receptor beta chains from one sample, sequenced in a study of CD8 T cells in ankylosing spondylitis. TCRdb re-called the 5' RACE reads through MiXCR, storing one row per CDR3 protein. The profile shows roughly 490,000 distinct CDR3 sequences, roughly 5% of them singletons. The sequenced sample was blood, either unsorted or a sorted T cell fraction (not recorded which). The receptors come from a male donor with ankylosing spondylitis. The CDR3 runs from the conserved cysteine through the conserved F or W. Fields, in order: V gene, clone size, D gene, J gene, CDR3 DNA, CDR3 protein. A D gene is named only where the DNA matches it firmly. Where a row states a size, it is once, few, many or the class of an expanded clone; other rows omit it.

V: TRBV6-2/TRBV6-3
size: many
D: .
J: TRBJ2-5
DNA: TGTGCCAGCAGTTACGGCTGGGGTGCCGGCCAAGAGACCCAGTACTTC
CDR3: CASSYGWGAGQETQYF

V: TRBV6-1
size: many
D: .
J: TRBJ2-1
DNA: TGTGCCAGCAGCCGAGACCTAGCCGCCTACAATGAGCAGTTCTTC
CDR3: CASSRDLAAYNEQFF

V: TRBV10-3
size: many
D: TRBD2
J: TRBJ2-7
DNA: TGTGCCACCCGGATAGGGACTAGCAGCTACGAGCAGTACTTC
CDR3: CATRIGTSSYEQYF

V: TRBV21-1
size: few
D: .
J: TRBJ2-1
DNA: TGTGCCAGCAGCATGAGAAGGGCCTACTCCTACAATGAGCAGTTCTTC
CDR3: CASSMRRAYSYNEQFF

V: TRBV12-2
size: .
D: .
J: TRBJ1-1
DNA: TGTGCAAGTCGCTTAGCGCGAGAGGGCACTGAAGCTTTCTTT
CDR3: CASRLAREGTEAFF

V: TRBV12-3/TRBV12-4
size: many
D: .
J: TRBJ2-1
DNA: TGTGCCAGCAGTTTACGAGTTAGGGATGAGCAGTTCTTC
CDR3: CASSLRVRDEQFF

V: TRBV29-1
size: .
D: .
J: TRBJ1-1
DNA: TGCAGCGTTGAAAAACAGGCGGGGGTCACTGAAGCTTTCTTT
CDR3: CSVEKQAGVTEAFF

V: TRBV4-2
size: many
D: TRBD1
J: TRBJ1-2
DNA: TGTGCCAGCAGCCAACCGACAGGGGGTGTGGGTGGCTACACCTTC
CDR3: CASSQPTGGVGGYTF

V: TRBV29-1
size: many
D: .
J: TRBJ1-2
DNA: TGCAGCGTTGCACCACACCTCCAGGTCGACTATGGCTACACCTTC
CDR3: CSVAPHLQVDYGYTF

V: TRBV20-1
size: many
D: TRBD2
J: TRBJ2-1
DNA: TGCAGTGCTTCTACTAGCGGGACCTACAATGAGCAGTTCTTC
CDR3: CSASTSGTYNEQFF